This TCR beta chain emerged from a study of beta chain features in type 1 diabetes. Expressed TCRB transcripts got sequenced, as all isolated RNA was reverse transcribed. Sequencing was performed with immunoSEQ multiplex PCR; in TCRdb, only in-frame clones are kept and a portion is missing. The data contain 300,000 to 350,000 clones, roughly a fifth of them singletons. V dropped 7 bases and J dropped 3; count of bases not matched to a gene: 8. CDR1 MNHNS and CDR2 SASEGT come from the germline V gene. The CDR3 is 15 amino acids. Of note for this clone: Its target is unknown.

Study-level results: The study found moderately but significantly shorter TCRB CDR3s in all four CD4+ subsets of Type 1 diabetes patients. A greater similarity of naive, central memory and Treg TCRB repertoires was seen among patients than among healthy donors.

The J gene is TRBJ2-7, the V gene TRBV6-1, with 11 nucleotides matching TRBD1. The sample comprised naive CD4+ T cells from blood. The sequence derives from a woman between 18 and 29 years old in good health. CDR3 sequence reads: CASTAEGTGGYEQYF. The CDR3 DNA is TGTGCCAGCACCGCGGAGGGGACAGGGGGCTACGAGCAGTACTTC.